The 16 T cell receptor beta chains below come from one sample, sequenced in a study of T cells in women clearing cervical HPV infection. Produced via immunoSEQ multiplex PCR; TCRdb's table is partial and in-frame only. This sample contains tens of thousands of clones. Sequencing was done on a sample of blood buffy coat. These receptor sequences come from a woman aged 18-70 years with a cervical HPV16 infection that either progressed to CIN3+ or cleared (not recorded which).

As for this clone: Read data end 3 residues before the CDR3 end; the end is taken from the germline J gene. This sequence joins TRBV2 and TRBJ2-3; possible D gene TRBD2, 5 bases. With 6 bases removed from V and 3 bases from J, the gap between germline ends came to 25 bases. Germline lookup yields CDR1 SNHLY and CDR2 FYNNEI. The CDR3 runs 18 residues. CDR3 DNA (partial): TGTGCCAGCAGGCTCAAGGGAGCGGCTCACCATGGGACAGATACG. Its protein is CASRLKGAAHHGTDT. The whole CDR3 region reads CASRLKGAAHHGTDTQYF.

With regard to this clone: The read stops 3 residues short of the end of the CDR3; the missing end is completed from the germline J gene. The chain carries TRBV19 and TRBJ2-5; 14 bases map to TRBD2. With V trimmed by 3 bases and J by 6 bases, 3 bases remained unmatched. This CDR3 comprises 15 residues. Germline assignment: CDR1 LNHDA and CDR2 SQIVND (reference sequence). CDR3 bases read: TGTGCCAGTAGTATGACTAGCGGGGGGGTAAAGACC. This encodes CASSMTSGGVKT. The whole CDR3 sequence is CASSMTSGGVKTQYF.

Points on this clone: From the germline J gene comes the end of the CDR3, since the read stops 3 residues before it. J is TRBJ2-5 and V is TRBV7-2; 9 bases fit TRBD2. Germline-derived CDR1 and CDR2 are SGHTA and FQGNSA. V lost 2 bases to trimming and J lost 5 bases; unmatched junction nucleotides: 6. This CDR3 comprises 15 residues. CDR3 amino acids: CASSLLAGTLETQYF. Partial CDR3 DNA: TGTGCCAGCAGCTTACTAGCGGGGACCCTGGAGACC.

To note about this clone: The DNA ends 3 residues before the CDR3 does, and the rest of the CDR3 is filled in from the germline J gene. V gene TRBV19 combines with J gene TRBJ1-2; D remains ambiguous. Germline lookup yields CDR1 LNHDA and CDR2 SQIVND (reference sequence). CDR3 length: 13 amino acids. Trimming took off 4 bases at V and 3 bases at J, with 9 bases between the two ends. CDR3 bases read: TGTGCCAGTAGTAATGAAAGGTACTATGGC. Its translation: CASSNERYYG. In full, the CDR3 is CASSNERYYGYTF.

A remark on this clone: Read coverage stops 3 residues before the CDR3 terminus; the germline J gene supplies the remainder. This chain uses TRBV19 with TRBJ2-1; the match to TRBD2 covers 10 bases. CDR3 size: 14 residues. The V segment lost 5 bases and the J segment 5 bases; nucleotides outside the gene matches: 3. The germline CDR1 and CDR2 sequences are LNHDA and SQIVND (reference sequence). CDR3 sequence reads: CASSRLAGDNEQFF. The DNA read from the CDR3 is TGTGCCAGTAGTCGTCTAGCGGGGGACAATGAG.

Remarks on this clone: Read coverage stops 3 residues before the CDR3 terminus; the germline J gene supplies the remainder. This chain joins TRBV20-1 and TRBJ2-7; 9 bases match TRBD1. The CDR3 consists of 15 residues. Germline CDR1 DFQATT, CDR2 SNEGSKA (reference sequence). V lost 3 bases, J lost 5 bases, and 11 bases stayed unmatched. The CDR3 loop reads CSASLAPGQGNEQYF. The CDR3 DNA, read in part, is TGCAGTGCTAGCCTAGCCCCGGGACAGGGAAACGAG.

Regarding this clone: The read is 3 residues too short to cover the CDR3 end, so that end is filled in from the germline J gene. The genes are TRBV19 and TRBJ2-1, with 9 nucleotides matching TRBD2. This CDR3 comprises 16 residues. Losses at the gene ends were 3 bases for V and 2 bases for J; bases not matched to a gene: 5. Germline V gene sequence: CDR1 LNHDA, CDR2 SQIVND (reference sequence). The part of the CDR3 DNA that was read is TGTGCCAGTAGTATGAGGACTAGCGTAGCCTACAATGAG. Translating it yields CASSMRTSVAYNE. The whole CDR3 region reads CASSMRTSVAYNEQFF.

Note on this clone: The read ends 3 residues early relative to the CDR3; the germline J gene fills the gap. The chain is built from TRBV7-8 and TRBJ1-5; D remains ambiguous. Germline loops: CDR1 SGHVS, CDR2 FQNEAQ. Between the trimmed V and J ends, which lost 2 bases and 5 bases, there was a span of 10 bases. The CDR3 consists of 14 residues. The CDR3 DNA, read in part, is TGTGCCAGCAGCTTAAGTGGCGGGTATCAGCCC. This gives the protein CASSLSGGYQP. The full CDR3 protein reads CASSLSGGYQPQHF.

As for this clone: The DNA ends 3 residues before the CDR3 does, and the rest of the CDR3 is filled in from the germline J gene. The chain joins TRBV7-2 to TRBJ1-2, with no clear D. The CDR3 is 17 residues long. Looked up from germline, CDR1 is SGHTA and CDR2 is FQGNSA. This chain's CDR3 is CASSLATSGSWVYDYTF. The covered CDR3 bases are TGTGCCAGCAGCTTAGCGACTAGCGGGAGTTGGGTGTACGAC.

As regards this clone: From the germline J gene comes the end of the CDR3, since the read stops 3 residues before it. The chain has TRBV30 and TRBJ2-3, with 10 positions matching TRBD2. The V gene's germline CDR1 is GTSNPN and CDR2 SVGIG (reference sequence). This CDR3 spans 14 amino acids. Incomplete CDR3 DNA: TGTGCCTGGAGTGGGACTAGCGGTTTATGGACG. It specifies CAWSGTSGLWT. The full CDR3 reads CAWSGTSGLWTQYF.

Points on this clone: The CDR3 end lies 3 residues beyond the end of the read and is filled in from the germline J gene. The chain recombines TRBV18 with TRBJ1-2; 10 bases agree with TRBD1. Germline loops: CDR1 KGHSH, CDR2 LQKENI. The CDR3 extends over 17 amino acids. The DNA read from the CDR3 is TGTGCCAGCTCCCCCACGGCTCCGGGACAGGGGACGATCGGC. It is translated as CASSPTAPGQGTIG. The full CDR3 sequence reads CASSPTAPGQGTIGYTF.

A word on this clone: The read falls 3 residues short of the CDR3 end, and the missing part is taken from the germline J gene. V gene TRBV7-2 combines with J gene TRBJ2-7, with 8 bases aligning to TRBD1. Germline V gene sequence: CDR1 SGHTA, CDR2 FQGNSA. The trim removed 5 bases at V and 5 bases at J, leaving 8 bases unmatched. This CDR3 spans 14 amino acids. CDR3 residues: CASSEGQESNEQYF. The CDR3 DNA, read in part, is TGTGCCAGCAGCGAGGGACAGGAATCTAACGAG. The variable domain in full, with the rest retrieved from reference TRBV7-2 and TRBJ2-7, is GAGVSQSPSNKVTEKGKDVELRCDPISGHTALYWYRQSLGQGLEFLIYFQGNSAPDKSGLPSDRFSAERTGGSVSTLTIQRTQQEDSAVYLCASSEGQESNEQYFGPGTRLTVT.

About this clone: The CDR3 is cut off 3 residues early in the read; its end comes from the germline J gene. The chain joins TRBV29-1 to TRBJ2-7; TRBD2 matches 16 bases. The V gene end was trimmed by 6 bases and the J gene end by 2 bases; junction bases not matched to a gene: 4. The CDR3 contains 15 residues. The V gene's germline CDR1 is SQVTM and CDR2 ANQGSEA. CDR3 sequence: CSVGLAGGRTYEQYF. CDR3 DNA, as far as it was read: TGCAGCGTGGGACTAGCGGGAGGGAGAACCTACGAG.

Of note for this clone: The read ends 3 residues early relative to the CDR3; the germline J gene fills the gap. V usage is TRBV30 and J usage is TRBJ2-1; tentatively, D is TRBD2 (6 bases). V was trimmed by 2 bases and J by 6 bases, leaving 14 bases between them. The CDR3 totals 14 residues. Germline values: CDR1 GTSNPN, CDR2 SVGIG (reference sequence). CDR3 loop: CAWSRGGLANEQFF. The sequenced CDR3 bases are TGTGCCTGGAGTAGAGGAGGGTTGGCCAATGAG.

Concerning this clone: The sequence runs out 3 residues before the end of the CDR3; the remainder is reconstructed from the germline J gene. This chain links TRBV30 with TRBJ1-5; 7 bases fit TRBD1. The CDR3 sequence is 14 residues long. Trimming cost V 4 bases and J 4 bases; bases outside gene matches: 7. The germline gives CDR1 GTSNPN, CDR2 SVGIG (reference sequence). The CDR3 loop reads CAWNPTGLNQPQHF. The DNA read from the CDR3 is TGTGCCTGGAACCCGACAGGGCTTAATCAGCCC.

In the case of this clone: Sequencing ends 3 residues short of the CDR3 end; the germline J gene provides the rest. The gene calls are TRBV7-6 and TRBJ2-3; 7 bases match TRBD2. V was pared by 5 bases and J by 4 bases, with 12 bases of the junction left unmatched. The CDR3 runs 16 residues. CDR1 and CDR2 from the germline V gene are SGHVS and FNYEAQ. The CDR3 reads CASSRPPSGVPDTQYF. The CDR3 DNA, read in part, is TGTGCCAGCAGCAGACCACCCAGCGGGGTGCCAGATACG.